Reported below is one T cell receptor beta chain. Its antigen is unidentified. Donors, without exception, were Caucasian adults residing in Nashville, Tennessee. The sample is drawn from a study of shared clonotypes between healthy human individuals. Study-level points and caveats: The expectation was that sequencing depth would affect clonotype sharing among donors.

It was across several immunoSEQ plates that each subset's genomic DNA was evenly split. The table came from immunoSEQ multiplex PCR; TCRdb's copy has only in-frame clones and leaves some out. The sample lists some 2,000,000 clones; nearly 97% were seen once. Per the germline V gene, CDR1 is MNHEY and CDR2 is SVGAGI. The CDR3 extends over 16 amino acids. Trimming cost V 3 bases and J 6 bases; bases outside gene matches: 11. The TCR sequence derives from a man aged 18 to 30 in good health. The rearrangement links TRBV6-5 to TRBJ2-3, with 8 bases fitting TRBD1. The sample comprised naive CD4+ T cells sorted from blood. The sample's subset: CD45RA+ positively selected. The CDR3 loop is CASSYDRGPPRDTQYF. CDR3 in DNA: TGTGCCAGCAGTTATGACAGGGGACCCCCGCGGGATACGCAGTATTTT.